The present TCR beta chain was sequenced within a study of Ad26.COV2.S vaccination and SARS-CoV-2 variants. Study-level background: Of the COV1001 trial arms, the Ad26.COV2.S arm included the donor.

Treatment given: about 20 received Ad26.COV2.S at low or high dose, single or two shots; roughly five received placebo; per-sample allocation not given. The samples date from day 63 after the first vaccine or placebo injection. TCRdb's copy holds only in-frame clones and misses some; the assay was immunoSEQ multiplex PCR. Here the sample spans approximately 420,000 clones, more than 75% being singletons. The CDR3 totals 15 residues. V shed 0 bases and J shed 0 bases, with 9 bases lying between them. Germline assignment: CDR1 GTSNPN and CDR2 SVGIG (reference sequence). This clonotype was obtained from a person between 18 and 59 years old who received the Ad26.COV2.S COVID-19 vaccine or a placebo. This material consisted of peripheral blood, taken in a trial of Ad26.COV2.S vaccine versus placebo. The chain employs TRBV30 and TRBJ2-4; D uncertain. The CDR3 sequence: CAWSVGRLAKNIQYF. The CDR3 bases are TGTGCCTGGAGTGTAGGACGGCTAGCCAAAAACATTCAGTACTTC.